The 18 T cell receptor beta chains in this list originate from one sample, sequenced in a study of T cell repertoires in cytomegalovirus infection. TCRdb itself ran the reads through MiXCR, one entry per CDR3 protein. The table shows 210,000 or so distinct CDR3 sequences, with 5% to 8.5% occurring only once. Source material: PBMCs. The source of these receptors is a human donor in good health (CMV status not recorded). Some clones in this sample may be carry-over from other donors' samples.

This clonotype showed up just a few times. The chain's CDR3 is CSARIRDRDQTQYF. DNA of the CDR3: TGCAGTGCTAGGATCCGGGACAGGGACCAAACTCAGTACTTC. The chain links TRBV20-1 to TRBJ2-5; TRBD1 aligns across 9 bases. CDR1 DFQATT and CDR2 SNEGSKA come from the germline V gene (reference sequence). V shed 3 bases and J 11 bases; nucleotides not matched to a gene: 13. The CDR3 contains 14 residues.

This clonotype appeared many times. The gene calls are TRBV7-9 and TRBJ2-1; 9 bases align to TRBD2. CDR3 length: 16 amino acids. J was trimmed by 1 base and V by 2 bases; bases with no gene match: 3. Germline CDR1 is SEHNR and CDR2 is FQNEAQ (reference sequence). CDR3 in amino acids: CASSLWLAGSYNEQFF. The DNA of the CDR3 is TGTGCCAGCAGCTTATGGCTAGCGGGGTCCTACAATGAGCAGTTCTTC.

About this clonotype itself: A much larger clonotype is one base distant, so this may be a read error. The chain has TRBV5-1 and TRBJ2-1; 10 bases are shared with TRBD2. Looked up from germline, CDR1 is SGHRS and CDR2 is YFSETQ. This CDR3 spans 15 amino acids. The CDR3 spells CTSSFLAGAGNEQFF. The CDR3 DNA reads TGCACCAGCAGCTTCCTAGCGGGGGCGGGCAATGAGCAGTTCTTC. The full variable domain, in which reference TRBV5-1 and TRBJ2-1 provide the parts outside the CDR3, is KAGVTQTPRYLIKTRGQQVTLSCSPISGHRSVSWYQQTPGQGLQFLFEYFSETQRNKGNFPGRFSGRQFSNSRSEMNVSTLELGDSALYLCTSSFLAGAGNEQFFGPGTRLTVL.

V is TRBV2 and J is TRBJ2-7, with a tentative D call TRBD1 (6 bases). Trimming shortened V by 11 bases and J by 2 bases, and 22 bases separated the two germline ends. Per germline, CDR1 SNHLY and CDR2 FYNNEI. This CDR3 spans 15 amino acids. CDR3 protein: CAGSSDRLLTYEQYF. CDR3 coding DNA: TGTGCCGGATCCTCGGACAGACTACTAACCTACGAGCAGTACTTC.

Ten or more counts support this clonotype. The chain is built from TRBV28 and TRBJ2-7; D unresolved. Between the trimmed V and J ends, which lost 6 bases and 2 bases, there was a span of 5 bases. CDR3 length equals 11 residues. The germline V gene encodes CDR1 MDHEN and CDR2 SYDVKM. This chain's CDR3 is CASSHTYEQYF. The CDR3 DNA follows: TGTGCCAGCAGCCATACCTACGAGCAGTACTTC.

Ten or more counts support this clonotype. CDR3 nucleotides: TGTGCCAGCAGTTTTGGACTAGCTAGTAGTGAGCAGTTCTTC. It yields the protein CASSFGLASSEQFF. The chain joins TRBV5-4 to TRBJ2-1, with TRBD2 matching over 8 bases. Losses at the gene ends were 5 bases for V and 9 bases for J; bases not matched to a gene: 10. Germline V gene data show CDR1 as SGHNT and CDR2 as YYREEE (reference sequence). The CDR3 has 14 residues.

This clonotype was detected ten times or more. CDR3 coding DNA: TGTGCCAGCAGTTCCGGGGGGGCCGTGGTTAAGACCCAGTACTTC. Its translation is CASSSGGAVVKTQYF. The V call is TRBV6-5, the J call TRBJ2-5, with TRBD2 matching over 8 bases. This CDR3 spans 15 amino acids. Germline V lookup: CDR1 MNHEY, CDR2 SVGAGI. V shed 4 bases and J 6 bases; nucleotides not matched to a gene: 10.

Ten or more counts support this clonotype. The rearrangement joins TRBV29-1 to TRBJ2-7; D uncertain. CDR1 is SQVTM, CDR2 ANQGSEA, per germline. V lost 4 bases, J lost 2 bases, and 6 bases lay in between. CDR3 length equals 11 residues. CDR3: CSVAGPYEQYF. The CDR3 nucleotides are TGCAGCGTTGCAGGCCCCTACGAGCAGTACTTC.

This clonotype was observed at least ten times. The chain has TRBV6-2 or TRBV6-3 and TRBJ2-3; 8 nucleotides line up with TRBD2. Germline CDR1 is MNHEY and CDR2 is SVGEGT. J gave up 0 bases and V 4 bases, and 3 bases lay outside the gene matches. CDR3 length equals 15 residues. CDR3 DNA: TGTGCCAGCAGTTCCACTAGCGGAAGCACAGATACGCAGTATTTT. It encodes CASSSTSGSTDTQYF.

This clonotype showed up many times. V usage is TRBV28 and J usage is TRBJ2-1; 12 bases agree with TRBD2. Germline CDR1 MDHEN, CDR2 SYDVKM. Losses at the gene ends were 7 bases for V and 9 bases for J; bases not matched to a gene: 7. CDR3 length: 14 amino acids. DNA of the CDR3: TGTGCCAGCATCCGAACTAGCGGGGGGATTGAGCAGTTCTTC. It is translated as CASIRTSGGIEQFF.

This clonotype appeared many times. The chain has TRBV7-2 and TRBJ2-5; D unclear. Trimming pared 2 bases from V and 5 bases from J, leaving 12 bases between. This CDR3 is 14 amino acids long. Germline V lookup: CDR1 SGHTA, CDR2 FQGNSA. CDR3 protein: CASSLSTMEETQYF. CDR3 DNA sequence: TGTGCCAGCAGCTTAAGTACAATGGAGGAGACCCAGTACTTC.

The sample holds many counts of this clonotype. The chain recombines TRBV4-2 with TRBJ1-2; weak D call: TRBD1 (6 bases). Trimming left V 4 bases short and J 4 bases short, with 19 bases between. This CDR3 is 16 amino acids long. Germline CDR1 and CDR2: LGHNA and YNFKEQ. This CDR3 is CASSPGLRGVSYGYTF. CDR3 DNA sequence: TGTGCCAGCAGCCCAGGCTTGAGGGGGGTGAGCTATGGCTACACCTTC.

A note on this clonotype: A much more abundant neighbour one base away suggests this may be a read error. The final CDR3 position lacks the conserved phenylalanine or tryptophan, pointing to a likely read error. The chain employs TRBV29-1 and TRBJ1-2; 7 bases are shared with TRBD1. The CDR3 is 13 residues long. After removal of 7 bases from V and 0 bases from J, the junction contained 5 bases not matched to a gene. Looked up from germline, CDR1 is SQVTM and CDR2 is ANQGSEA. DNA of the CDR3: TGCAGCGCTCCAGACAGGGCTAACTATGGCTACACCTAC. Protein: CSAPDRANYGYTY.

This clonotype occurred many times. The CDR3 here is CASSPTTVYEQYF. In DNA form, the CDR3 reads TGTGCCAGCAGTCCAACGACAGTCTACGAGCAGTACTTC. This sequence joins TRBV27 and TRBJ2-7; tentatively, D is TRBD1 (5 bases). Germline V CDR1 and CDR2: MNHEY, SMNVEV (reference sequence). CDR3 length equals 13 residues. Trimming shortened V by 5 bases and J by 3 bases, and 11 bases separated the two germline ends.

This clonotype was counted many times. V is TRBV6-2 or TRBV6-3 and J is TRBJ1-5; 8 positions agree with TRBD1. V lost 2 bases, J lost 3 bases, and 6 bases stayed unmatched. The CDR3 contains 16 residues. Looked up from germline, CDR1 is MNHEY and CDR2 is SVGEGT. Written as DNA, the CDR3 is TGTGCCAGCAGTTACATGGGACAGGTATTCAATCAGCCCCAGCATTTT. This encodes CASSYMGQVFNQPQHF.

This clonotype was counted between two and nine times. The chain has TRBV20-1 and TRBJ2-3; D is unresolved. Germline V gives CDR1 DFQATT, CDR2 SNEGSKA (reference sequence). Trimming pared 3 bases from V and 5 bases from J, leaving 6 bases between. The CDR3 length is 11 residues. CDR3 nucleotides: TGCAGTGCTAGGATTGGAGATACGCAGTATTTT. Protein product: CSARIGDTQYF.

This clonotype was recorded many times. V usage is TRBV7-2 and J usage is TRBJ1-5; D gene uncertain. Germline CDR1 SGHTA, CDR2 FQGNSA. The CDR3 has 15 amino acids. The V gene lost 3 bases and the J gene lost 6 bases, with 15 bases spanning the gap. CDR3 nucleotides: TGTGCCAGCAGCTTTTCAATAAGTCGGGGTCAGCCCCAGCATTTT. Translated: CASSFSISRGQPQHF. The full variable domain, in which reference TRBV7-2 and TRBJ1-5 provide the parts outside the CDR3, is GAGVSQSPSNKVTEKGKDVELRCDPISGHTALYWYRQSLGQGLEFLIYFQGNSAPDKSGLPSDRFSAERTGGSVSTLTIQRTQQEDSAVYLCASSFSISRGQPQHFGDGTRLSIL.

The sample holds many counts of this clonotype. The chain recombines TRBV7-8 with TRBJ2-6; the match to TRBD1 covers 7 bases. The CDR3 totals 20 residues. The germline CDR1 and CDR2 sequences are SGHVS and FQNEAQ. With 5 bases clipped from V and 0 bases from J, the junction kept 16 bases outside the gene matches. The CDR3: CASSAYRTLRGTSGANVLTF. Here the CDR3 DNA reads TGTGCCAGCAGCGCCTATCGAACCCTCAGGGGGACCTCTGGGGCCAACGTCCTGACTTTC.